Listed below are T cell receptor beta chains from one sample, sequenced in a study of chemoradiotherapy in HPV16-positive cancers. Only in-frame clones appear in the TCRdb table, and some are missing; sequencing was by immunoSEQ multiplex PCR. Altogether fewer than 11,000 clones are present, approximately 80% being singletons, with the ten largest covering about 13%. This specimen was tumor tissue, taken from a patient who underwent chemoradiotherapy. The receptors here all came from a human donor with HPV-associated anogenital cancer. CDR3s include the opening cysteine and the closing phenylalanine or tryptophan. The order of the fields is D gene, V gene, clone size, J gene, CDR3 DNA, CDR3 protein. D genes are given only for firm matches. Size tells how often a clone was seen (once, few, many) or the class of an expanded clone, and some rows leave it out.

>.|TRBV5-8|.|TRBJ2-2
TGTGCCAGCAGCTTCGGGACGAACACCGGGGAGCTGTTTTTT
CASSFGTNTGELFF
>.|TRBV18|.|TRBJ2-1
TGTGCCAGCTCACCTGACTTTGAGGCTGGCGATGAGCAGTTCTTC
CASSPDFEAGDEQFF
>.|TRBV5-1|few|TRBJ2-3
TGCGCCAGCAGCTTCGGACAGCCAATTCGCACAGATACGCAGTATTTT
CASSFGQPIRTDTQYF
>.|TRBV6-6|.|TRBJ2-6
TGTGCCAGCAGCCGCACAGGGACGGGGGCCAACGTCCTGACTTTC
CASSRTGTGANVLTF
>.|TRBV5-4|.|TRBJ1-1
TGTGCCAGCAGCTTGGCCGTGGGGGAAGCTTTCTTT
CASSLAVGEAFF
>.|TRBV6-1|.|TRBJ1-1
TGTGCCAGCAGGGGGGGACTGGGACTTGGCACTGAAGCTTTCTTT
CASRGGLGLGTEAFF
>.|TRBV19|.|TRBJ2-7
TGTGCCAGTAGTATCGGATCGGGCACCTACGAGCAGTACTTC
CASSIGSGTYEQYF
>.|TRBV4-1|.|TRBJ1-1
TGCGCCAGCAGCCCGGGGCCCCTACAGGCCAAGAACACTGAAGCTTTCTTT
CASSPGPLQAKNTEAFF
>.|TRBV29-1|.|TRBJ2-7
TGCAGCGTTGTTGCACCGGGGACCAGCTCCTACGAGCAGTACTTC
CSVVAPGTSSYEQYF
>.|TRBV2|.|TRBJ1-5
TGTGCCAGCAGTGGGGACTCCGGAGGGGATCAGCCCCAGCATTTT
CASSGDSGGDQPQHF
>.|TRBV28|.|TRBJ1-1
TGTGCCAGCAGTTTAAGGTGGAGGGGGTGGGCCACTGAAGCTTTCTTT
CASSLRWRGWATEAFF
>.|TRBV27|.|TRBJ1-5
TGTGCCAGCAGTTTATTCTTTGGGGGGGGGAATCAGCCCCAGCATTTT
CASSLFFGGGNQPQHF
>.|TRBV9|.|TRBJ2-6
TGTGCCAGCAGCGTAGTACCAGGGGGGACCTCTGGGGCCAACGTCCTGACTTTC
CASSVVPGGTSGANVLTF
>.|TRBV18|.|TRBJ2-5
TGTGCCAGCTCACCACCGAGCGAGGAGACCCAGTACTTC
CASSPPSEETQYF
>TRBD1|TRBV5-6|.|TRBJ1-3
TGTGCCAGCAGCTGGGGGACAGTCTCTGGAAACACCATATATTTT
CASSWGTVSGNTIYF
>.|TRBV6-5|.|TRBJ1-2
TGTGCCATAAGCCCGGCGCACGGTAACTATGGCTACACCTTC
CAISPAHGNYGYTF
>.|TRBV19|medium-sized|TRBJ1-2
TGTGCCAGTAGTATAGATGCAACATCCCTCTATGGCTACACCTTC
CASSIDATSLYGYTF
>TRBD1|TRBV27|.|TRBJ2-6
TGTGCCAGCAGCCGGGACAGGGGCTACTCTGGGGCCAACGTCCTGACTTTC
CASSRDRGYSGANVLTF
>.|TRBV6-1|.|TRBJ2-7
TGTGCCAGCAGTGAAGAGAGGGGTGGCGAGCAGTACTTC
CASSEERGGEQYF
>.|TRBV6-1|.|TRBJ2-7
TGTGCCAGCAGTCGACAAACTACCTACGAGCAGTACTTC
CASSRQTTYEQYF
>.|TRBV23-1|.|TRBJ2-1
TGCGCCAGCAGTCAATGGCAGGAGGGCGTGATGTACAATGAGCAGTTCTTC
CASSQWQEGVMYNEQFF
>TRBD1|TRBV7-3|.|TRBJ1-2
TGTGCCAGCAGCGCGAGACAGGGAACTATAGGCACCTTC
CASSARQGTIGTF
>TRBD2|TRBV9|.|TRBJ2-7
TGTGCCAGCAGCGTAGGACTAGCGGGGGCTGCTGCCTACGAGCAGTACTTC
CASSVGLAGAAAYEQYF
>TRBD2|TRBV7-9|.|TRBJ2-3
TGTGCCAGCAGCTATACTAGCGGAGGGAGCACAGATACGCAGTATTTT
CASSYTSGGSTDTQYF
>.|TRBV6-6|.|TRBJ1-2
TGTGCCAGCAGACAGGCGGGCGGCTACACCTTC
CASRQAGGYTF
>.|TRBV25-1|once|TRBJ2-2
TGTGCCAGCAAAATCACTTCATCAACCGGGGAGCTGTTTTTT
CASKITSSTGELFF
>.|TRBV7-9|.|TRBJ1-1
TGTGCCAGCAGCCGCATGGGGGGCGAAGGCACTGAAGCTTTCTTT
CASSRMGGEGTEAFF
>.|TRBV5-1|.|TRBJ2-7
TGCGCCAGCAGCCCAGGGACAACATACGAGCAGTACTTC
CASSPGTTYEQYF
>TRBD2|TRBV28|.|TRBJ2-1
TGTGCCAGCAGATTGACTAGCGGGGGTAACTACAATGAGCAGTTCTTC
CASRLTSGGNYNEQFF
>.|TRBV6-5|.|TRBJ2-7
TGTGCCAGCAGTTACTCGTTTCAGGGAGACTACGAGCAGTACTTC
CASSYSFQGDYEQYF
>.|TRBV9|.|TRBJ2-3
TGTGCCAGCAGCGTAAATTCGGGAGATACGCAGTATTTT
CASSVNSGDTQYF
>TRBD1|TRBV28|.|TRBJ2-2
TGTGCCAGCTTCGACAGGGCCAACACCGGGGAGCTGTTTTTT
CASFDRANTGELFF
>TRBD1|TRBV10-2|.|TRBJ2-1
TGCGCCAGCAGTGGCCTAAAACAGGGGGCGAATAATGAGCAGTTCTTC
CASSGLKQGANNEQFF
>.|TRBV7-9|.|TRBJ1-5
TGTGCCAGCAGTAAGAATGGACTGCAGCCCCAGCATTTT
CASSKNGLQPQHF
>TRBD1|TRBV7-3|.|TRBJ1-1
TGTGCCAGCAAGGGGGCGGTGAGCACTGAAGCTTTCTTT
CASKGAVSTEAFF
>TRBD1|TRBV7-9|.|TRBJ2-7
TGTGCCAGCAGCTCGACAGGGCAGATGGACGAGCAGTACTTC
CASSSTGQMDEQYF
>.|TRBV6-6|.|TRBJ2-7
TGTGCCAGCAGTTACAGCGCCTACGAGCAGTACTTC
CASSYSAYEQYF
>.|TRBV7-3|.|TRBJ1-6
TGTGCCAGCAGCCCCCTCGGCAGGGGCACTAATTCACCCCTCCACTTT
CASSPLGRGTNSPLHF
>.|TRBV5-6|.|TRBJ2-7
TGTGCCAGCAGCTTTCAGGGGGAGGCCCACGAGCAGTACTTC
CASSFQGEAHEQYF
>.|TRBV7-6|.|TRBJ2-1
TGTGCCAGCAGCTTGGGGCCGGGCAATGAGCAGTTCTTC
CASSLGPGNEQFF
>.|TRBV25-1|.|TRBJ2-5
TGTGCCAGCAGTGAAGGAGGACAAGAGACCCAGTACTTC
CASSEGGQETQYF
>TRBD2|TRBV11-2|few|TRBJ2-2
TGTGCCAGCAGCTCCGGGGGGGGGCCCACCGGGGAGCTGTTTTTT
CASSSGGGPTGELFF
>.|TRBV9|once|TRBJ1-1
TGTGCCAGCAGCACTCACCCTGGGGGGTTGAACACTGAAGCTTTCTTT
CASSTHPGGLNTEAFF
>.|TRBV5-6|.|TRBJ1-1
TGTGCCAGCAGCTTTTTGGTGGAGGGATCGAGGTGGGGAGGGACTGAAGCTTTCTTT
CASSFLVEGSRWGGTEAFF
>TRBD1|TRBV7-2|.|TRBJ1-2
TGTGCCAGCACCACCAGGGGGAGTGGCTATGGCTACACCTTC
CASTTRGSGYGYTF
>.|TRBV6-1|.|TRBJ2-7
TGTGCCAGCCGGCCTTCGAGCTGGCCCTACGAGCAGTACTTC
CASRPSSWPYEQYF
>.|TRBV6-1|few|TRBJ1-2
TGTGCCAGCAGTGAAGCACAGGGAGACTATGGCTACACCTTC
CASSEAQGDYGYTF
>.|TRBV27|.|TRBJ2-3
TGTGCCAGCAGACCTCTCGCGAGCACAGATACGCAGTATTTT
CASRPLASTDTQYF
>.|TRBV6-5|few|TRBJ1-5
TGTGCCAGCAGTTACTCGGAACAGGCTCTGTGGCAGCCCCAGCATTTT
CASSYSEQALWQPQHF
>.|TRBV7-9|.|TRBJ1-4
TGTGCCAGCAGCTTAATCTCAGGGGTGCGTGAAAAACTGTTTTTT
CASSLISGVREKLFF